This T cell receptor beta chain comes out of a study of shared clonotypes between healthy human individuals. Findings of the study overall: Few donors limited the genetic and exposure-history diversity represented.

This table comes from immunoSEQ multiplex PCR, and its TCRdb copy is limited to in-frame clones, with some not included. The sample consists of some 530,000 clones, roughly 80% of them appearing once. This clone appeared a single time. Its target is unknown. The length of the CDR3 is 16 residues. V shed 1 base, J shed 6 bases, and the junction held 8 bases outside the gene matches. The V gene's germline CDR1 is ENHRY and CDR2 SYGVKD. The TCR sequence derives from a woman aged 40 to 50 in good health. Some clones in this sample may be carry-over from other donors' samples. The chain carries TRBV10-3 and TRBJ2-3; 9 bases align to TRBD2. The sequenced sample was PBMCs. The CDR3 region is CAISEFLAGEADTQYF. The CDR3 bases are TGTGCCATCAGTGAGTTTTTAGCGGGAGAGGCCGATACGCAGTATTTT.